The rows below give T cell receptor beta chains drawn from one sample of a study of T-cell memory formation after mild COVID-19. TCRdb called the 5' RACE reads again in MiXCR, with one record for every CDR3 protein. The sample comprises about 110,000 distinct CDR3 sequences, 14% of which are singletons, and 35% to 40% rests with the top ten. Specimen: PBMCs or a T cell subset sorted from them (not recorded which). The receptors derive from a man aged 18-30 years who had mild COVID-19 (a few samples of this study predate the infection). Cell type and time point are not known. CDR3s include the opening cysteine and the closing phenylalanine or tryptophan. The D gene is left open where the match is weak. Clone size is stated in some rows and not others, as once, few, many or a class when expanded.

d_gene,abundance,j_gene,v_gene,CDR3aa,CDR3nt
NA,NA,TRBJ2-1,TRBV12-3/TRBV12-4,CASSHEGYNEQFF,TGTGCCAGCAGCCATGAAGGATACAATGAGCAGTTCTTC
TRBD2,few,TRBJ2-7,TRBV5-6,CASSLPRDRGLAGSYEQYF,TGTGCCAGCAGCTTACCCCGGGACAGAGGACTAGCGGGGTCCTACGAGCAGTACTTC
NA,NA,TRBJ1-2,TRBV6-1,CASRKTVDYGYTF,TGTGCCAGCAGGAAGACAGTAGACTATGGCTACACCTTC
NA,few,TRBJ2-1,TRBV24-1,CATGSRTNEQFF,TGTGCCACCGGTAGTAGGACTAATGAGCAGTTCTTC
NA,few,TRBJ2-7,TRBV6-2/TRBV6-3,CASSYLYTLSYEQYF,TGTGCCAGCAGTTATTTGTACACCTTGTCCTACGAGCAGTACTTC
NA,many,TRBJ1-6,TRBV7-2,CASSLARSGQSPLHF,TGTGCCAGCAGCTTAGCGCGTTCGGGACAATCACCCCTCCACTTT
NA,NA,TRBJ1-1,TRBV5-6,CASSLWGAGTEAFF,TGTGCCAGCAGCTTGTGGGGAGCCGGCACTGAAGCTTTCTTT
TRBD2,NA,TRBJ2-4,TRBV20-1,CSATTLGGAKNIQYF,TGCAGTGCTACTACCCTCGGGGGGGCCAAAAACATTCAGTACTTC
NA,NA,TRBJ1-2,TRBV11-1,CASSYTTNYGYTF,TGTGCCAGCAGCTACACAACTAACTATGGCTACACCTTC
NA,NA,TRBJ1-2,TRBV9,CASSVGSEILANYGYTF,TGTGCCAGCAGCGTAGGATCTGAGATACTCGCTAACTATGGCTACACCTTC
TRBD1,once,TRBJ1-2,TRBV6-5,CASSYSPHRGPYGYTF,TGTGCCAGCAGTTACTCACCTCACAGGGGCCCCTATGGCTACACCTTC
NA,few,TRBJ2-1,TRBV9,CASSVDLGLGNEQFF,TGTGCCAGCAGCGTAGATCTAGGTTTAGGGAATGAGCAGTTCTTC
NA,NA,TRBJ2-6,TRBV6-4,CASSDGSGANVLTF,TGTGCCAGCAGTGACGGATCTGGGGCCAACGTCCTGACTTTC
NA,few,TRBJ2-7,TRBV4-3,CASSQELTVLGSSSYEQYF,TGCGCCAGCAGCCAAGAACTGACGGTTCTCGGATCTAGCTCCTACGAGCAGTACTTC
TRBD2,NA,TRBJ2-3,TRBV7-8,CASSNLSPRTSESTDTRYF,TGTGCCAGCAGCAACTTAAGTCCCAGGACTAGCGAGAGCACAGATACGCGGTATTTT
NA,few,TRBJ1-3,TRBV7-9,CASPPGDSGNTIYF,TGTGCCAGCCCACCGGGGGATTCTGGAAACACCATATATTTT
TRBD1,NA,TRBJ2-7,TRBV12-3/TRBV12-4,CASSLGMTGTGSYEQYF,TGTGCCAGCAGTTTGGGGATGACGGGGACAGGGTCCTACGAGCAGTACTTC
TRBD1,NA,TRBJ2-1,TRBV19,CASSIRGVGQGLYNEQFF,TGTGCCAGTAGTATACGAGGTGTGGGACAGGGTCTCTACAATGAGCAGTTCTTC
NA,NA,TRBJ1-1,TRBV19,CATKGGRRVEAFF,TGTGCCACTAAAGGGGGAAGACGGGTTGAAGCTTTCTTT
NA,NA,TRBJ2-2,TRBV6-5,CASSAGIAGELFF,TGTGCCAGCAGTGCGGGCATTGCCGGGGAGCTGTTTTTT
NA,few,TRBJ2-7,TRBV6-6,CAIQGVGYEQYF,TGTGCCATTCAGGGTGTCGGCTACGAGCAGTACTTC
TRBD2,NA,TRBJ2-5,TRBV12-3/TRBV12-4,CASSTTRGREETQYF,TGTGCCAGCAGTACAACCCGCGGGAGAGAAGAGACCCAGTACTTC
NA,NA,TRBJ2-5,TRBV20-1,CSVGDPDGETQYF,TGCAGTGTTGGGGACCCCGACGGGGAGACCCAGTACTTC
NA,few,TRBJ1-4,TRBV7-2,CASSPRPIYATNEKLFF,TGTGCCAGCAGCCCCCGCCCCATTTATGCAACTAATGAAAAACTGTTTTTT
NA,few,TRBJ1-1,TRBV2,CASSGRNTEAFF,TGTGCCAGCAGTGGGAGGAACACTGAAGCTTTCTTT
NA,NA,TRBJ2-3,TRBV21-1,CASSKALARGDRRTDTQYF,TGTGCCAGCAGCAAAGCCCTCGCCCGGGGGGACAGACGCACAGATACGCAGTATTTT
NA,NA,TRBJ2-1,TRBV7-9,CASSYNANEQFF,TGTGCCAGCAGCTATAACGCGAATGAGCAGTTCTTC
NA,few,TRBJ2-7,TRBV4-3,CASSQGTAEDEQYF,TGCGCCAGCAGTCAAGGGACGGCAGAGGACGAGCAGTACTTC
NA,many,TRBJ2-1,TRBV5-1,CASSLENDNEQFF,TGCGCCAGCAGTTTAGAGAACGACAATGAGCAGTTCTTC
NA,many,TRBJ2-3,TRBV7-2,CASSSTGNTQYF,TGTGCCAGCAGCTCAACGGGAAATACGCAGTATTTT
TRBD2,NA,TRBJ2-1,TRBV6-4,CASSDDASGGAHNEQFF,TGTGCCAGCAGTGACGACGCTAGCGGGGGGGCCCACAATGAGCAGTTCTTC
NA,once,TRBJ1-2,TRBV12-3/TRBV12-4,CASSRQGVEGYTF,TGTGCCAGCAGCCGACAAGGAGTAGAAGGCTACACCTTC
NA,NA,TRBJ1-1,TRBV24-1,CAPSEGENTEAFF,TGTGCCCCCAGTGAAGGGGAAAACACTGAAGCTTTCTTT
TRBD2,few,TRBJ2-7,TRBV4-2,CASSQGPGTSGDKSSYEQYF,TGTGCCAGCAGCCAAGGCCCTGGGACTAGCGGGGATAAGAGCTCCTACGAGCAGTACTTC
NA,few,TRBJ2-2,TRBV18,CASSPPSGSNAGELFF,TGTGCCAGCTCACCACCGTCAGGTTCTAACGCCGGGGAGCTGTTTTTT
NA,few,TRBJ2-1,TRBV4-3,CASKLTAGAHNEQFF,TGCGCCAGCAAATTGACTGCGGGGGCGCACAATGAGCAGTTCTTC
TRBD2,few,TRBJ2-3,TRBV7-8,CASSPATGGGTDTQYF,TGTGCCAGCAGCCCCGCTACGGGCGGGGGGACAGATACGCAGTATTTT
NA,few,TRBJ2-1,TRBV2,CASSDSRNEQFF,TGTGCCAGCAGTGACTCCCGCAATGAGCAGTTCTTC
NA,few,TRBJ2-1,TRBV19,CASSIVSGNNEQFF,TGTGCCAGTAGTATAGTTTCAGGGAACAATGAGCAGTTCTTC
TRBD1,many,TRBJ2-7,TRBV4-1,CASSQRTGGYEQYF,TGCGCCAGCAGCCAACGGACAGGGGGCTACGAGCAGTACTTC
NA,few,TRBJ2-7,TRBV7-9,CASSAAVYEQYF,TGTGCCAGCAGTGCTGCGGTATACGAGCAGTACTTC
TRBD2,many,TRBJ2-5,TRBV12-3/TRBV12-4,CASTPGGGETQYF,TGTGCCAGCACCCCGGGCGGGGGAGAGACCCAGTACTTC
TRBD1,NA,TRBJ1-5,TRBV6-1,CASSGSRGAHNQPQHF,TGTGCCAGCAGTGGGAGCAGGGGGGCCCATAATCAGCCCCAGCATTTT
NA,few,TRBJ1-5,TRBV20-1,CSAADPGTDSNQPQHF,TGCAGTGCTGCAGATCCCGGGACGGATAGCAATCAGCCCCAGCATTTT